This T cell receptor (beta chain) derives from a study of kidney transplant recipient with SARS-CoV-2 infection. TCRdb used MiXCR to reprocess the reads, holding one entry per CDR3 protein. The repertoire holds about 240,000 distinct CDR3 sequences, with roughly 26% as singletons. For this clonotype: A much larger clone lies one base from this, so it may be a read error. Because the CDR3's place on the DNA is in doubt, the DNA is left out and the CDR3 is given as listed by TCRdb.

The CDR3 has 19 amino acids, counting both end residues. This specimen consisted of a blood sample, obtained at baseline and between days 110 and 120 from a kidney transplant recipient. This sequence joins TRBV7-5 and TRBJ1-2. TRBV7-5 is an annotated pseudogene. This TCR derives from a male patient aged 30 to 39 who had COVID-19 and was a kidney transplant recipient. Some T cells may be provided by the graft donor. CDR3 loop: CISAPEAQDEVGKTYGYTF.